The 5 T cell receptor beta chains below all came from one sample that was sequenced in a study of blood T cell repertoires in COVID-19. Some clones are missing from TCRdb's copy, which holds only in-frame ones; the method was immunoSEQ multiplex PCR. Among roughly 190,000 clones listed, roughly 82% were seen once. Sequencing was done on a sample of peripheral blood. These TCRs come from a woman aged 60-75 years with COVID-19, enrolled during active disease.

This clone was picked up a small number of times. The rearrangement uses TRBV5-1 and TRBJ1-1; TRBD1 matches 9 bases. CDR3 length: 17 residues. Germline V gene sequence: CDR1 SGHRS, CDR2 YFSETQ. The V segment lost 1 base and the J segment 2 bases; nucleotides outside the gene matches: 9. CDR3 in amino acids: CASSLRGQGPGNTEAFF. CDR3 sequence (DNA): TGCGCCAGCAGCTTGCGAGGACAGGGGCCAGGAAACACTGAAGCTTTCTTT.

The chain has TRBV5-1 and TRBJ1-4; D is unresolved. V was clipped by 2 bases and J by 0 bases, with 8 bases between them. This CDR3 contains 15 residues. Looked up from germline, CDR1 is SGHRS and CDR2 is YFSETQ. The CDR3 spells CASSLLEPTNEKLFF. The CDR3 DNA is TGCGCCAGCAGCTTACTGGAGCCAACTAATGAAAAACTGTTTTTT.

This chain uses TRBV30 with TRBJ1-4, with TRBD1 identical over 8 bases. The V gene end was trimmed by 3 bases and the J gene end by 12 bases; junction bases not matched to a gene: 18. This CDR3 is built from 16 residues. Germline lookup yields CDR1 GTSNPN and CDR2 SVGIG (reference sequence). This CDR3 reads CAWREPRTSGGRELFF. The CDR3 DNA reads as TGTGCCTGGAGGGAACCCCGGACGTCAGGGGGCAGGGAACTGTTTTTT.

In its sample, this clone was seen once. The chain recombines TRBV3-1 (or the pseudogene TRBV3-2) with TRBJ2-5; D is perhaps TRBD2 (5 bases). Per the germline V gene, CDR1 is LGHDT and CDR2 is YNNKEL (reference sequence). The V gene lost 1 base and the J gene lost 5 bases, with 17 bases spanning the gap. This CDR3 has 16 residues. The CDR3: CASSQVRAASGETQYF. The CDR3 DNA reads TGTGCCAGCAGCCAAGTCCGGGCGGCGTCGGGGGAGACCCAGTACTTC.

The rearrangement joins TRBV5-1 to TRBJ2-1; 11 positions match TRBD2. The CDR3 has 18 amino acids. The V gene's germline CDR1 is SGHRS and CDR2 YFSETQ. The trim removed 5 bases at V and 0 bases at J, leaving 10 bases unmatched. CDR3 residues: CASRAGTSGRSSYNEQFF. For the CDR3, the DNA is TGCGCCAGCAGGGCCGGGACTAGCGGTAGAAGCTCCTACAATGAGCAGTTCTTC. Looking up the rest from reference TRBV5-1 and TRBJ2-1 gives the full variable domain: KAGVTQTPRYLIKTRGQQVTLSCSPISGHRSVSWYQQTPGQGLQFLFEYFSETQRNKGNFPGRFSGRQFSNSRSEMNVSTLELGDSALYLCASRAGTSGRSSYNEQFFGPGTRLTVL.